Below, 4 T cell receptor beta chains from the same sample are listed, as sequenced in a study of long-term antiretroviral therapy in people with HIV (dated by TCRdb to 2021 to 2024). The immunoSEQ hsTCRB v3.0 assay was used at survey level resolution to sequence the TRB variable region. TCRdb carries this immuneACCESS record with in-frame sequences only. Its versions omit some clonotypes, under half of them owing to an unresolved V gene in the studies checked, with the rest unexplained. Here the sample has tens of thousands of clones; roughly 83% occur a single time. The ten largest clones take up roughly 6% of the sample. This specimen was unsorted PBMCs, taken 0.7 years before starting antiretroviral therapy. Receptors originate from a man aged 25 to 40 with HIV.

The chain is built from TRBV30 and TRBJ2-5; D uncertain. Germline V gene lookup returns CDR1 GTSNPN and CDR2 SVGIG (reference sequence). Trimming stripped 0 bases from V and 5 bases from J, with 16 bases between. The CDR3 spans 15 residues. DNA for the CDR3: TGTGCCTGGAGTGTACTCACAACCGAAGGGGAGACCCAGTACTTC. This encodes CAWSVLTTEGETQYF.

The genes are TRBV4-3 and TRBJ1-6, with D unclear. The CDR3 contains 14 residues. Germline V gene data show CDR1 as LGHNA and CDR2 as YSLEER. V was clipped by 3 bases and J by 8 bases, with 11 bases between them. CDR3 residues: CASSQRQLHSPLHF. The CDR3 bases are TGCGCCAGCAGCCAGAGACAACTACATTCACCCCTCCACTTT.

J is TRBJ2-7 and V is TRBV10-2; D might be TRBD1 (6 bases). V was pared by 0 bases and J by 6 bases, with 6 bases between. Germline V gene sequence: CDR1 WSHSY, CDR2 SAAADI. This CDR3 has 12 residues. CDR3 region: CASSESQGEQYF. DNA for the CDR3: TGCGCCAGCAGTGAGTCACAGGGCGAGCAGTACTTC.

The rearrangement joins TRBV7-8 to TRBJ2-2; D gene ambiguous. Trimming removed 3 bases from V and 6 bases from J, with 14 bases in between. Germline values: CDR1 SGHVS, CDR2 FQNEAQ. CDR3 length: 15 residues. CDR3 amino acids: CASSFGGNYAGELFF. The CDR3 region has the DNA TGTGCCAGCAGCTTCGGTGGGAACTACGCCGGGGAGCTGTTTTTT.